The sequence of this TCR beta chain was determined in a study of shared clonotypes between healthy human individuals. The overall study: The study drew on a couple of women and a few men aged 18 to 49 as donors.

Naive-designated CD8 cells lacked CD45RO, were positively enriched for CCR7, and omitted terminally differentiated effector memory CD45RA+ cells. CDR3 length equals 17 residues. Trimming took 1 base from V and 8 from J, leaving 23 bases between them. The germline V gene has CDR1 SGHDN and CDR2 FVKESK. Roughly 33,000 T cell genomes, or approximately 200 ng DNA, went into the sorted-subset replicate PCRs. Only in-frame clones appear in the TCRdb table, and some are missing; sequencing was by immunoSEQ multiplex PCR. In the table there are about 2 million clones, about 95% of which are singletons. Material: naive CD8+ T cells sorted from blood. J is TRBJ1-2 and V is TRBV14; D is ambiguous. The receptor's source is a man between 18 and 29 years old in good health. The CDR3 region has the DNA TGTGCCAGCAGCCAAGTAACGCGGGTGCCTGAGCTGGAAGGCTACACCTTC. Protein sequence: CASSQVTRVPELEGYTF.